Listed here are 19 T cell receptor beta chains from one sample, sequenced in a study of CD8+ T cells in alopecia areata. Treatment: oral pan-JAK inhibitor, 5-10 mg twice daily. It was cDNA, reverse transcribed from extracted RNA, that served as the sequencing template. Data came from immunoSEQ multiplex PCR; TCRdb stores just in-frame clones and leaves some out. The profile shows 150,000 to 200,000 clones, roughly 62% of them singletons. Sequencing used CD8+ T cells sorted from blood, obtained at week 24, from a patient treated with tofacitinib. These receptors were obtained from a human donor with alopecia areata.

The CDR3 nucleotides read TGCAGCGTTGATGGGCGGGGTAGCTACAATGAGCAGTTCTTC. It is translated as CSVDGRGSYNEQFF. This rearrangement joins TRBV29-1 to TRBJ2-1; TRBD2 is a possible D gene (6 bases). Germline CDR1 SQVTM, CDR2 ANQGSEA. The CDR3 length is 14 residues. Trimming took 3 bases from V and 3 from J, leaving 12 bases between them.

The chain uses TRBV5-6 and TRBJ1-1, with D possibly TRBD1 on 5 matching bases. Trimming left V 0 bases short and J 7 bases short, with 16 bases between. Germline CDR1 reads SGHDT; CDR2 reads YYEEEE. CDR3 length: 15 amino acids. The chain's CDR3 is CASSLAGTRGIEAFF. DNA for the CDR3: TGTGCCAGCAGCTTGGCCGGGACCCGGGGGATTGAAGCTTTCTTT.

The sample holds a few counts of this clone. This chain connects TRBV14 to TRBJ2-3; the match to TRBD2 covers 13 bases. Trimming at V came to 0 bases and at J to 4 bases, leaving 10 bases not matched to a gene. This CDR3 is built from 19 residues. Germline values: CDR1 SGHDN, CDR2 FVKESK. CDR3 sequence (DNA): TGTGCCAGCAGCCAAGATTGGTACACTAGCGGGGGGGCAGCAGATACGCAGTATTTT. Translation gives CASSQDWYTSGGAADTQYF.

The V gene is TRBV4-1, the J gene TRBJ2-7, with D hard to call. The CDR3 loop spans 17 amino acids. Germline loops: CDR1 MGHRA, CDR2 YSYEKL. V shed 0 bases and J shed 3 bases, with 18 bases lying between them. CDR3 residues: CASSQDIGSETNYEQYF. CDR3 bases: TGCGCCAGCAGCCAAGATATAGGCTCAGAAACCAACTACGAGCAGTACTTC.

The chain carries TRBV4-2 and TRBJ2-5, with 9 bases lining up with TRBD2. With V trimmed by 0 bases and J by 5 bases, 10 bases remained unmatched. The CDR3 has 17 residues. Germline V lookup: CDR1 LGHNA, CDR2 YNFKEQ. CDR3: CASSQEQARGGGETQYF. CDR3 nucleotides: TGTGCCAGCAGCCAAGAGCAGGCGCGGGGGGGCGGTGAGACCCAGTACTTC.

This clone was observed a few times. The chain links TRBV7-9 to TRBJ1-3; no clear D. From germline, CDR1 is SEHNR and CDR2 FQNEAQ (reference sequence). The V end was cut by 3 bases, the J end by 0 bases, with 12 bases between. This CDR3 spans 16 amino acids. CDR3 residues: CASSLQNPYSGNTIYF. The CDR3 nucleotides are TGTGCCAGCAGCTTGCAGAACCCGTACTCTGGAAACACCATATATTTT.

V and J are TRBV14 and TRBJ1-2, with 8 bases identical to TRBD1. Trimming took 4 bases from V and 3 from J; bases not matched to a gene: 10. This CDR3 has 16 amino acids. Germline CDR1 and CDR2: SGHDN and FVKESK. The CDR3 reads CASSPSYLGQDYGYTF. CDR3 coding DNA: TGTGCCAGCAGCCCGTCCTACTTGGGACAGGACTATGGCTACACCTTC.

The J gene is TRBJ2-5, the V gene TRBV27; D perhaps matches TRBD1 (6 bases). The CDR3 totals 13 residues. Germline-derived CDR1 and CDR2 are MNHEY and SMNVEV (reference sequence). V shed 3 bases and J shed 7 bases, with 12 bases lying between them. CDR3 sequence reads: CASSLSGEWTQYF. The CDR3 DNA is TGTGCCAGCAGTTTGTCAGGGGAGTGGACCCAGTACTTC.

This chain links TRBV5-1 with TRBJ2-1, with TRBD2 matching 7 bases. The V segment lost 3 bases and the J segment 4 bases; nucleotides outside the gene matches: 13. The CDR3 totals 17 residues. Germline CDR1 and CDR2: SGHRS and YFSETQ. The CDR3 is CASSSPWKRGSYNEQFF. DNA for the CDR3: TGCGCCAGCAGCTCCCCCTGGAAGCGGGGTTCTTACAATGAGCAGTTCTTC.

This clone has only one observation. This chain joins TRBV12-5 and TRBJ2-7, with a possible D match to TRBD2 (5 bases). Trimming took 8 bases from V and 0 from J, leaving 14 bases between them. The germline V gene encodes CDR1 LGHNT and CDR2 FRNRAP. The CDR3 is made up of 14 amino acids. The chain's CDR3 is CASRPSGSSYEQYF. Written as DNA, the CDR3 is TGTGCTAGTCGCCCGTCGGGGAGCTCCTACGAGCAGTACTTC.

This clone showed up just a few times. V is TRBV2 and J is TRBJ2-7; D tentatively reads TRBD1 or TRBD2 (6 bases each). The CDR3 has 17 residues. Germline assignment: CDR1 SNHLY and CDR2 FYNNEI. CDR3 sequence: CASQLTRGRVDPYEQYF. The CDR3, as DNA: TGTGCAAGCCAACTAACACGGGGGCGAGTAGACCCCTACGAGCAGTACTTC. Supplemented by reference TRBV2 and TRBJ2-7, the full variable domain reads EPEVTQTPSHQVTQMGQEVILRCVPISNHLYFYWYRQILGQKVEFLVSFYNNEISEKSEIFDDQFSVERPDGSNFTLKIRSTKLEDSAMYFCASQLTRGRVDPYEQYFGPGTRLTVT.

This clone was recorded a few times. The V gene is TRBV6-1, the J gene TRBJ2-2; TRBD2 matches 7 bases. CDR3 length equals 14 residues. Germline V gives CDR1 MNHNS, CDR2 SASEGT. V shed 1 base, J shed 4 bases, and the junction held 0 bases outside the gene matches. This CDR3 is CASSEGTSTGELFF. DNA for the CDR3: TGTGCCAGCAGTGAAGGGACTAGCACCGGGGAGCTGTTTTTT.

This chain joins TRBV2 and TRBJ2-5; D unclear. CDR3 length equals 14 residues. Germline V lookup: CDR1 SNHLY, CDR2 FYNNEI. V dropped 6 bases and J dropped 4 bases, with 15 bases sitting between them. CDR3 sequence: CASSPRDARETQYF. The DNA for the CDR3 is TGTGCCAGCAGCCCCCGAGACGCTCGAGAGACCCAGTACTTC.

Here the CDR3 reads CASSEGAGGYLGEQFF. In nucleotides, the CDR3 is TGTGCCAGCAGTGAAGGGGCAGGGGGATACTTGGGAGAGCAGTTCTTC. The chain couples TRBV2 to TRBJ2-1, with 7 bases matching TRBD1. Germline CDR1 is SNHLY and CDR2 is FYNNEI. This CDR3 spans 16 amino acids. The V gene end was trimmed by 1 base and the J gene end by 10 bases; junction bases not matched to a gene: 13.

This chain connects TRBV6-5 to TRBJ2-3, with TRBD2 matching 9 bases. In germline, CDR1 is MNHEY, CDR2 SVGAGI. With V trimmed by 2 bases and J by 4 bases, 7 bases remained unmatched. CDR3 length equals 16 residues. CDR3 amino acids: CASSYRGGVGADTQYF. In DNA, the CDR3 is TGTGCCAGCAGTTACCGCGGGGGGGTGGGCGCAGATACGCAGTATTTT.

This clone was seen a few times. The chain joins TRBV6-5 to TRBJ2-4; 10 nucleotides align to TRBD1. Looked up from germline, CDR1 is MNHEY and CDR2 is SVGAGI. There are 14 residues in the CDR3. Trimming at V came to 6 bases and at J to 7 bases, leaving 6 bases not matched to a gene. CDR3 sequence (DNA): TGTGCCAGCAGCCCCTCGGACAGGGGGAACATTCAGTACTTC. It is translated as CASSPSDRGNIQYF.

The rearrangement joins TRBV30 to TRBJ1-5; D not resolved. Trimming took off 2 bases at V and 3 bases at J, with 8 bases between the two ends. The CDR3 runs to 13 residues. Germline values: CDR1 GTSNPN, CDR2 SVGIG (reference sequence). CDR3 amino acids: CAWSSDNNQPQHF. The CDR3 region has the DNA TGTGCCTGGAGTAGCGACAACAATCAGCCCCAGCATTTT. Full variable domain (remainder filled in from reference TRBV30 and TRBJ1-5): SQTIHQWPATLVQPVGSPLSLECTVEGTSNPNLYWYRQAAGRGLQLLFYSVGIGQISSEVPQNLSASRPQDRQFILSSKKLLLSDSGFYLCAWSSDNNQPQHFGDGTRLSIL.

This clone was counted many times. The chain is built from TRBV27 and TRBJ2-2; 7 bases align to TRBD1. The germline V gene has CDR1 MNHEY and CDR2 SMNVEV (reference sequence). The trim removed 8 bases at V and 0 bases at J, leaving 9 bases unmatched. The CDR3 totals 16 residues. The CDR3 DNA sequence: TGTGCCAGCTCCCAGAACAGGGGCCCGAACACCGGGGAGCTGTTTTTT. It encodes CASSQNRGPNTGELFF.

The V and J genes are TRBV11-2 and TRBJ2-7; no firm D call. The V gene lost 7 bases and the J gene lost 0 bases, with 7 bases spanning the gap. This CDR3 is built from 12 residues. CDR1 is SGHAT, CDR2 FQNNGV, per germline. CDR3 amino acids: CASNSDSYEQYF. CDR3 DNA: TGTGCCAGCAACTCGGACTCCTACGAGCAGTACTTC. The whole variable domain, filled in from reference TRBV11-2 and TRBJ2-7, reads EAGVAQSPRYKIIEKRQSVAFWCNPISGHATLYWYQQILGQGPKLLIQFQNNGVVDDSQLPKDRFSAERLKGVDSTLKIQPAKLEDSAVYLCASNSDSYEQYFGPGTRLTVT.